These T cell receptor beta chains were read from a single sample in a study of human T cells and chemical hapten exposure. TCRdb reprocessed the RACE reads with MiXCR, giving one entry per CDR3 protein. The table lists approximately 350,000 distinct CDR3 sequences, about 6% of them singletons, with less than 6.5% in the top ten. The sample was whole blood, taken in connection with sensitization to the hapten diphenylcyclopropenone (DPC). The receptor set was obtained from a woman younger than 35 with alopecia areata. Some clones in this sample may be carry-over from other donors' samples. CDR3s include the opening cysteine and the closing phenylalanine or tryptophan. Each record gives: clone size, J gene, CDR3 length, V gene, D gene, CDR3 protein, CDR3 DNA. The D gene is left open where the match is weak. The size entry is marked missing in some rows and otherwise reads once, few, many or a size class.

>few|TRBJ2-3|15|TRBV20-1|NA
CSARDLLRDTDTQYF
TGCAGTGCTAGAGATCTGTTGCGGGACACAGATACGCAGTATTTT
>few|TRBJ1-4|14|TRBV12-5|NA
CASGLAPGPGKLFF
TGTGCTAGTGGTTTGGCTCCAGGTCCCGGAAAACTGTTTTTT
>many|TRBJ1-6|16|TRBV9|TRBD1
CASSVTGTESWGSLHF
TGTGCCAGCAGCGTAACCGGGACAGAAAGTTGGGGATCCCTCCACTTT
>NA|TRBJ2-7|16|TRBV28|TRBD1
CASRALDRAPSYEQYF
TGTGCCAGCAGGGCTCTAGACAGGGCACCCTCCTACGAGCAGTACTTC
>NA|TRBJ1-2|13|TRBV6-1|NA
CASSVGDIRGYTF
TGTGCCAGCAGTGTGGGGGACATACGCGGCTACACCTTC
>few|TRBJ2-1|15|TRBV12-3/TRBV12-4|TRBD2
CASSLGLAAVNEQFF
TGTGCCAGCAGTTTGGGACTAGCAGCGGTGAATGAGCAGTTCTTC
>few|TRBJ1-1|15|TRBV7-9|NA
CASSTGAQVNTEAFF
TGTGCCAGCAGCACAGGTGCTCAGGTGAACACTGAAGCTTTCTTT
>NA|TRBJ2-3|14|TRBV27|NA
CATSQGTFTDTQYF
TGTGCCACCTCACAAGGGACCTTCACAGATACGCAGTATTTT
>many|TRBJ1-1|15|TRBV3-1|TRBD1
CASSPRGTGDTEAFF
TGTGCCAGCAGCCCCCGTGGGACAGGAGACACTGAAGCTTTCTTT
>few|TRBJ1-2|15|TRBV3-1|NA
CASSQDSQGGYGYTF
TGTGCCAGCAGCCAAGATTCCCAGGGCGGCTATGGCTACACCTTC